Following are 25 T cell receptor beta chains from one sample sequenced in a study of blood T cell repertoires in COVID-19. TCRdb's copy holds only in-frame clones and misses some; the assay was immunoSEQ multiplex PCR. The data contain tens of thousands of clones, around 83% of them singletons. Sequencing was carried out using peripheral blood. Receptor source: a human donor in a cohort sampled during active COVID-19.

V and J are TRBV5-5 and TRBJ2-5, with 8 bases lining up with TRBD1. Germline CDR1 is SGHKS and CDR2 is YYEKEE (reference sequence). The ends lost 1 base at V and 1 base at J; junction bases unmatched: 9. CDR3 size: 17 residues. This CDR3 reads CASSLSGGQAIQETQYF. CDR3 DNA: TGTGCCAGCAGCTTGTCAGGGGGACAGGCAATCCAAGAGACCCAGTACTTC.

The V call is TRBV28, the J call TRBJ1-1; D unresolved. The CDR3 runs to 14 residues. Looked up from germline, CDR1 is MDHEN and CDR2 is SYDVKM. V lost 2 bases, J lost 6 bases, and 13 bases lay in between. CDR3 sequence: CASSLRRGIPEAFF. The CDR3 region has the DNA TGTGCCAGCAGTTTAAGGAGAGGCATACCTGAAGCTTTCTTT.

The rearrangement uses TRBV7-2 and TRBJ1-1; D remains ambiguous. The germline gives CDR1 SGHTA, CDR2 FQGNSA. V lost 4 bases, J lost 5 bases, and 14 bases lay in between. The CDR3 has 14 residues. The CDR3 is CASSSSALRTEAFF. In nucleotides, the CDR3 is TGTGCCAGCAGCTCATCAGCCCTGCGGACTGAAGCTTTCTTT.

The chain joins TRBV5-1 to TRBJ1-1; D possibly corresponds to TRBD1 (5 bases). Germline V gene sequence: CDR1 SGHRS, CDR2 YFSETQ. This CDR3 region has 11 residues. V dropped 3 bases and J dropped 8 bases, with 8 bases sitting between them. Here the CDR3 reads CASSWGGEAFF. CDR3 nucleotides: TGCGCCAGCAGCTGGGGGGGAGAAGCTTTCTTT.

The chain recombines TRBV18 with TRBJ2-4; 9 bases agree with TRBD1. This CDR3 contains 13 residues. Germline assignment: CDR1 KGHSH and CDR2 LQKENI. The trim removed 3 bases at V and 9 bases at J, leaving 3 bases unmatched. CDR3 sequence (DNA): TGTGCCAGCTCACCTTTGACAGGGGGCATTCAGTACTTC. Encoded protein: CASSPLTGGIQYF.

This clone was seen more than once but under ten times. The rearrangement uses TRBV24-1 and TRBJ2-5; 11 bases line up with TRBD2. This CDR3 comprises 16 residues. With 3 bases clipped from V and 2 bases from J, the junction kept 4 bases outside the gene matches. Germline CDR1 KGHDR, CDR2 SFDVKD. CDR3: CATSDPVAGGQETQYF. CDR3 bases: TGTGCCACCAGTGATCCCGTAGCGGGGGGGCAAGAGACCCAGTACTTC.

The CDR3 bases are TGCGCCAGCAGCCCTCCGGGACTAGCGGGAGTTGAGCAGTTCTTC. Protein sequence: CASSPPGLAGVEQFF. The chain employs TRBV5-1 and TRBJ2-1; 14 bases line up with TRBD2. This CDR3 is 15 amino acids long. Germline trimming cut 4 bases from V and 9 bases from J; bases unmatched to any gene: 6. Looked up from germline, CDR1 is SGHRS and CDR2 is YFSETQ.

A single count supports this clone. The rearrangement joins TRBV6-5 to TRBJ2-7; D remains unclear. The CDR3 loop spans 15 amino acids. Germline V lookup: CDR1 MNHEY, CDR2 SVGAGI. Trimming removed 5 bases from V and 0 bases from J, with 14 bases in between. This chain's CDR3 is CASSPDSWSSYEQYF. The CDR3 coding sequence is TGTGCCAGCAGTCCAGACTCCTGGAGCTCCTACGAGCAGTACTTC.

The V gene is TRBV10-3, the J gene TRBJ2-1; TRBD2 matches 9 bases. Germline V gives CDR1 ENHRY, CDR2 SYGVKD. V trimming: 5 bases; J trimming: 6 bases; junction bases outside the gene matches: 8. The CDR3 totals 15 residues. The CDR3, as DNA: TGTGCCATCAGTTCTGATAGCGGGAGTCCCAATGAGCAGTTCTTC. It yields the protein CAISSDSGSPNEQFF.

The chain uses TRBV6-6 and TRBJ1-3; TRBD1 agrees at 10 bases. Germline assignment: CDR1 MNHNY and CDR2 SVGAGI (reference sequence). CDR3 size: 15 residues. The V and J ends lost 5 bases and 4 bases, in that order; junction bases with no gene match: 5. For the CDR3, the DNA is TGTGCCAGCAGTAACCGACAGGGGGCGGGAAACACCATATATTTT. The encoded protein is CASSNRQGAGNTIYF.

The chain couples TRBV10-3 to TRBJ1-1, with D tentatively TRBD1 (6 bases). The CDR3 is made up of 12 amino acids. The V gene lost 10 bases and the J gene lost 4 bases, with 13 bases spanning the gap. Germline CDR1 is ENHRY and CDR2 is SYGVKD. The CDR3 protein is CATRGGSTEAFF. For the CDR3, the DNA is TGTGCCACCAGGGGAGGAAGCACTGAAGCTTTCTTT.

The chain combines TRBV3-1 (or the pseudogene TRBV3-2) with TRBJ2-3; tentative D call: TRBD2 (6 bases). The CDR3 totals 16 residues. CDR1 is LGHDT and CDR2 is YNNKEL in the germline V gene (reference sequence). V lost 4 bases to trimming and J lost 3 bases, with 17 bases between them. The CDR3 reads CASSRYRGSGTDTQYF. The CDR3 DNA is TGTGCCAGCAGCCGTTACCGGGGGTCGGGGACAGATACGCAGTATTTT.

In this sample, this clone turned up a few times. The V gene is TRBV19, the J gene TRBJ2-5; unclear D gene. V was pared by 3 bases and J by 4 bases, with 9 bases between. Looked up from germline, CDR1 is LNHDA and CDR2 is SQIVND (reference sequence). This CDR3 comprises 13 residues. The CDR3 here is CASSMARGETQYF. The DNA for the CDR3 is TGTGCCAGTAGTATGGCTAGAGGAGAGACCCAGTACTTC.

The chain links TRBV18 to TRBJ2-7; 10 positions agree with TRBD1. Germline assignment: CDR1 KGHSH and CDR2 LQKENI. J lost 6 bases, V lost 1 base, and 6 bases had no gene match. There are 15 residues in the CDR3. CDR3 in DNA: TGTGCCAGCTCACCACTTGGACAGGGGGAAAGCGAGCAGTACTTC. Protein sequence: CASSPLGQGESEQYF.

The sample holds a few counts of this clone. The chain uses TRBV9 and TRBJ2-1, with a weak D call TRBD2 (7 bases). The germline CDR1 and CDR2 sequences are SGDLS and YYNGEE. This CDR3 is built from 16 residues. V was cut by 4 bases and J by 0 bases, with 14 bases left in between. CDR3 sequence (DNA): TGTGCCAGCAGCACGAGGGGGGGTTCCTCCTACAATGAGCAGTTCTTC. This sequence encodes CASSTRGGSSYNEQFF.

The chain joins TRBV7-9 to TRBJ2-7; D not resolved. This CDR3 spans 12 amino acids. The germline CDR1 and CDR2 sequences are SEHNR and FQNEAQ (reference sequence). Trimming left V 3 bases short and J 2 bases short, with 5 bases between. The CDR3 loop reads CASSFSPYEQYF. The CDR3 nucleotides read TGTGCCAGCAGCTTTAGCCCCTACGAGCAGTACTTC.

The genes are TRBV5-1 and TRBJ2-2, with 12 nucleotides matching TRBD2. This CDR3 spans 17 amino acids. Trimming took 4 bases from V and 3 from J; bases not matched to a gene: 7. The germline V gene encodes CDR1 SGHRS and CDR2 YFSETQ. The CDR3 reads CASSGLAGPTDTGELFF. The CDR3 DNA sequence: TGCGCCAGCAGCGGACTAGCGGGACCTACGGACACCGGGGAGCTGTTTTTT.

The chain has TRBV5-1 and TRBJ2-1, with 9 bases fitting TRBD2. The CDR3 consists of 16 residues. Germline V CDR1 and CDR2: SGHRS, YFSETQ. The J segment lost 5 bases and the V segment lost 4 bases, leaving 10 bases of the junction unmatched. CDR3 nucleotide sequence: TGCGCCAGCAGCAGGGGAGGCGGGGGGGCCGACAATGAGCAGTTCTTC. It codes for CASSRGGGGADNEQFF.

The chain is built from TRBV28 and TRBJ2-7; D ambiguous. With 8 bases removed from V and 3 bases from J, the gap between germline ends came to 14 bases. Germline loops: CDR1 MDHEN, CDR2 SYDVKM. The CDR3 is 13 residues long. The CDR3 DNA follows: TGTGCCAGCGGCAATGGGCGCGACTACGAGCAGTACTTC. As protein: CASGNGRDYEQYF.

V gene TRBV28 combines with J gene TRBJ1-1; D is unclear. The V end lost 6 bases, the J end lost 7 bases, and 9 bases lay between the germline ends. Germline lookup yields CDR1 MDHEN and CDR2 SYDVKM. CDR3 size: 11 residues. Written as DNA, the CDR3 is TGTGCCAGCAGGGCGGGCATTGAAGCTTTCTTT. This codes for CASRAGIEAFF.

Here the CDR3 reads CASSVAQVAYEQYF. As DNA, the CDR3 is TGTGCCAGCAGCGTAGCACAGGTAGCCTACGAGCAGTACTTC. This rearrangement joins TRBV9 to TRBJ2-7; TRBD1 is a possible D gene (5 bases). The germline V gene encodes CDR1 SGDLS and CDR2 YYNGEE. This CDR3 contains 14 residues. V lost 0 bases, J lost 2 bases, and 9 bases lay in between. Complete variable domain (other parts from reference TRBV9 and TRBJ2-7): DSGVTQTPKHLITATGQRVTLRCSPRSGDLSVYWYQQSLDQGLQFLIQYYNGEERAKGNILERFSAQQFPDLHSELNLSSLELGDSALYFCASSVAQVAYEQYFGPGTRLTVT.

The gene calls are TRBV15 and TRBJ2-7; TRBD1 agrees at 7 bases. The CDR3 is 13 residues long. Germline CDR1 and CDR2: LNHNV and YYDKDF (reference sequence). With 3 bases clipped from V and 3 bases from J, the junction kept 2 bases outside the gene matches. The CDR3 region is CATSRGTDYEQYF. The CDR3 nucleotides read TGTGCCACCAGCAGGGGGACAGACTACGAGCAGTACTTC. The variable domain in full, with the rest retrieved from reference TRBV15 and TRBJ2-7, is DAMVIQNPRYQVTQFGKPVTLSCSQTLNHNVMYWYQQKSSQAPKLLFHYYDKDFNNEADTPDNFQSRRPNTSFCFLDIRSPGLGDTAMYLCATSRGTDYEQYFGPGTRLTVT.

This chain uses TRBV18 with TRBJ1-2, with D unclear. Germline CDR1 and CDR2: KGHSH and LQKENI. Trimming stripped 3 bases from V and 8 bases from J, with 13 bases between. The CDR3 length is 13 residues. The CDR3 DNA reads as TGTGCCAGCTCACCGAACAGCATAGGAGGCTACACCTTC. This gives the protein CASSPNSIGGYTF.

The rearrangement links TRBV2 to TRBJ1-5; tentative D call: TRBD1 (6 bases). The ends were cut back, 3 bases at V and 7 bases at J, with 16 bases in the middle. The CDR3 has 15 amino acids. Germline assignment: CDR1 SNHLY and CDR2 FYNNEI. CDR3 residues: CASSEFGGGWQPQHF. The CDR3 region has the DNA TGTGCCAGCAGTGAGTTTGGGGGGGGCTGGCAGCCCCAGCATTTT.

The rearrangement joins TRBV2 to TRBJ2-7; TRBD1 aligns across 12 bases. Germline V gene lookup returns CDR1 SNHLY and CDR2 FYNNEI. V shed 7 bases, J shed 3 bases, and the junction held 4 bases outside the gene matches. The CDR3 totals 14 residues. As DNA, the CDR3 is TGTGCCAGCATCCGGGACAGGGGGCACTACGAGCAGTACTTC. Residues: CASIRDRGHYEQYF.